This T cell receptor (beta chain) was observed in a study of PD-1 blockade in classical Hodgkin lymphoma (dated by TCRdb to between 2020 and 2021). Some background on the complete study: Nivolumab dosing was 3 mg/kg intravenously every 2 weeks, continuing until either disease progression or unacceptable toxicity. A peripheral blood immune signature of response to PD-1 blockade in classical Hodgkin lymphoma was defined using TCR beta sequencing and CyTOF.

Study-wide findings and limitations: Only a single clinical trial cohort was studied, and what caused the repertoire differences, possibly disease activity or prior therapy, remained undefined. Lower diversity was seen in patients whose nivolumab began less than 1 year after ASCT, and these patients were left out of later analyses so that immune reconstitution would not confound the results. A significant rise by C4D1 was seen in CD4+ but not CD8+ TCR diversity (p=0.0027 vs p=0.16), with the rise being most apparent in complete responders (p=0.02). Trial patients with a complete response had baseline diversity similar to that of newly diagnosed patients, while partial responders and progressors had significantly lower diversity. Newly diagnosed patients were reported to have lower baseline TCR diversity than healthy donors, and relapsed/refractory patients were reported to have lower baseline TCR diversity still.

On this clone itself: Its antigen is currently not known. No much larger clone exists at a distance of one base, and base qualities are not known.

The sample's time point label is to be understood as: cycle 2 day 1 (C2D1) of nivolumab. Relapse after autologous stem cell transplantation had occurred in all trial patients, and cohorts A, B and C were distinguished by prior brentuximab vedotin exposure. The trial cohort included 45 to 65 patients with relapsed/refractory classical Hodgkin lymphoma, and each patient had a best overall response of complete response, partial response or progressive disease. In the multi-cohort phase II CheckMate 205 trial, trial patients received single-agent nivolumab. An independent review committee assessed best overall response by applying the 2007 International Working Group response criteria. Trial PBMCs were obtained immediately prior to nivolumab initiation (C1D1) and on therapy at cycle 2 day 1 and cycle 4 day 1. Peripheral blood was collected in 8 mL Vacutainer Cell Preparation Tubes, from which PBMCs were isolated by centrifugation and then cryopreserved.

The Qiagen DNeasy kit was used to extract genomic DNA both from unsorted PBMCs and from the negatively selected CD4+ and CD8+ fractions. TCR beta CDR3 regions were amplified by immunoSEQ multiplex PCR using primers annealing to V and J segments. A synthetic immune receptor repertoire was used to minimize amplification bias, and any remaining bias was removed computationally after sequencing. In the authors' own workflow: Custom Python scripts were used to quantify repertoire diversity as the Shannon entropy index. Unsorted, CD4+ and CD8+ repertoires were analyzed separately, except in combined analyses where CD4+ and CD8+ sequences were merged in silico. Clonal expansion was defined as at least a 2-fold frequency increase after treatment relative to C1D1, with a pseudocount of 0.5 for undetected baseline clones. Singleton clones were defined as clones with 0 or 1 copy at C1D1, and non-singleton clones were defined as clones with 2 or more copies. Clones expanded in unsorted samples were assigned a CD4+, CD8+ or unknown annotation through matching of protein sequences in sorted samples from the same patient. Wilcoxon tests were applied to paired samples to test diversity changes from C1D1 to C4D1. TCRdb limited this immuneACCESS table to in-frame rearrangements with V and J called. A share of clones is missing; checked studies link under half to unresolved V genes, and the rest is unexplained. For V, J and clone size, that table is used; D and trimming come from the DNA. A total of fewer than 110,000 clones appear in this sample, around 89% of them only once. The ten largest clones capture approximately 6.3% of the sample.

Sequenced material: peripheral blood mononuclear cells (PBMCs), taken before the second cycle of nivolumab. The receptor was derived from a human donor with classical Hodgkin lymphoma.

The nucleotide sequence is given as TGTGCCAGCAGCAGCGGGGGGGCTTCAGAGACCCAGTACTTC. The translation is CASSSGGASETQYF. The rearrangement combines TRBV11-3 with TRBJ2-5; TRBD2 lines up with 10 middle nucleotides. After removal of 5 bases from V and 4 bases from J, the junction retains 4 bases not matched to a gene. CDR1 and CDR2 are drawn from the germline V gene: SGHNT, YENEEA. The CDR3, from cysteine to phenylalanine, totals 14 residues. Of the read, only the CDR3 DNA is kept; its 42 bases are in frame from base 1.